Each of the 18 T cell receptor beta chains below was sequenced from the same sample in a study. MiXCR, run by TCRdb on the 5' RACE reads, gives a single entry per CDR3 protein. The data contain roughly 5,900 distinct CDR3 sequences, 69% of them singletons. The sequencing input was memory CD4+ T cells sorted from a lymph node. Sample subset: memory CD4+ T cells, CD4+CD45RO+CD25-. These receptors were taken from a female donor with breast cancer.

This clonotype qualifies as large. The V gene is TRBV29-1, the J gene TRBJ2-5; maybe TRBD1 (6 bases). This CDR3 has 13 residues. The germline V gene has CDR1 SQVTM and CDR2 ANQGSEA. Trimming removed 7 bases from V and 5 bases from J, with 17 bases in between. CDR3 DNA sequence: TGCAGCGGCAGGAAGGGGGATCGGGAGACCCAGTACTTC. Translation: CSGRKGDRETQYF.

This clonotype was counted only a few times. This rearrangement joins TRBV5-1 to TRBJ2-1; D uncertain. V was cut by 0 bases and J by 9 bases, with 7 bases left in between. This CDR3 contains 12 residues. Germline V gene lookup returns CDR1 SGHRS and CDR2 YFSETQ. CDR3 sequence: CASSLGWGEQFF. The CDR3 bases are TGCGCCAGCAGCTTGGGGTGGGGTGAGCAGTTCTTC. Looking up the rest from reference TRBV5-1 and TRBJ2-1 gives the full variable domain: KAGVTQTPRYLIKTRGQQVTLSCSPISGHRSVSWYQQTPGQGLQFLFEYFSETQRNKGNFPGRFSGRQFSNSRSEMNVSTLELGDSALYLCASSLGWGEQFFGPGTRLTVL.

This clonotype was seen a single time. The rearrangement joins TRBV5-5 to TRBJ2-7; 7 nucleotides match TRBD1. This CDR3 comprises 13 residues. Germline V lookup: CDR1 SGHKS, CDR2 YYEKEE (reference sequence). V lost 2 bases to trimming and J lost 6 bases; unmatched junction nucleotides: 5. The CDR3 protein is CASSFWTGGEQYF. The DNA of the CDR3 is TGTGCCAGCAGCTTCTGGACAGGTGGCGAGCAGTACTTC.

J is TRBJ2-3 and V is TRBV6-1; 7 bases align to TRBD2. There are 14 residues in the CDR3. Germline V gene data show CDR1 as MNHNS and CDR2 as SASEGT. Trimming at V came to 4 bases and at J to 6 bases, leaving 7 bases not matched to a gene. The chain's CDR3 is CASSGGLVSDTQYF. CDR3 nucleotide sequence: TGTGCCAGCAGTGGCGGACTAGTATCGGATACGCAGTATTTT.

The CDR3 nucleotides are TGTGCCAGCAGCAACAATCTGCTCCCTCCCCAAGAGCAGTACTTC. This gives the protein CASSNNLLPPQEQYF. The J gene is TRBJ2-7, the V gene TRBV6-1; D remains ambiguous. The germline CDR1 and CDR2 sequences are MNHNS and SASEGT. Deletions cut 6 bases from V and 7 bases from J, with 22 bases between. This CDR3 comprises 15 residues.

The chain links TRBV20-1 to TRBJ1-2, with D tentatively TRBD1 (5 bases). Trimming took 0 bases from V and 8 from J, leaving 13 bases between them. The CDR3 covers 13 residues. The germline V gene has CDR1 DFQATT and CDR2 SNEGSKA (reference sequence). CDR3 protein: CSARDDRLYGYTF. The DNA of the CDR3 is TGCAGTGCTAGAGACGACAGACTTTACGGCTACACCTTC.

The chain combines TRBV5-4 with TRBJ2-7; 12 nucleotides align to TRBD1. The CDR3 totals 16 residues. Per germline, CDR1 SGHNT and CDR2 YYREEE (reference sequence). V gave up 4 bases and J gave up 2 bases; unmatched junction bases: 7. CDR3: CASSGAGTGGTYEQYF. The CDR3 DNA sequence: TGTGCCAGCAGCGGCGCCGGGACAGGGGGCACCTACGAGCAGTACTTC.

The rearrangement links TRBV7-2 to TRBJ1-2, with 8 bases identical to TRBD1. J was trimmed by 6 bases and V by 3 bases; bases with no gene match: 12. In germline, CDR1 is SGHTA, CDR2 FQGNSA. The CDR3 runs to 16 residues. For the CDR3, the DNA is TGTGCCAGCAGCTTGACCCGGACAGGGATGGTAGATGGCTACACCTTC. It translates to CASSLTRTGMVDGYTF.

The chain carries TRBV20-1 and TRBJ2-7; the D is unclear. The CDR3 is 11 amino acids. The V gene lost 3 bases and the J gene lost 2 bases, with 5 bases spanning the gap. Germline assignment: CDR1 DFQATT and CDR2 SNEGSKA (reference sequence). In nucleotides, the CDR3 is TGCAGTGCTAGGACCACCTACGAGCAGTACTTC. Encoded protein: CSARTTYEQYF.

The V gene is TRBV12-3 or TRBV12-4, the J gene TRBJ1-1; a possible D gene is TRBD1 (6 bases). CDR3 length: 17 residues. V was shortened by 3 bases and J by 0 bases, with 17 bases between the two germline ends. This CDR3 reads CASSLGHPKRVNTEAFF. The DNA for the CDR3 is TGTGCCAGCAGTTTGGGACATCCTAAAAGGGTGAACACTGAAGCTTTCTTT.

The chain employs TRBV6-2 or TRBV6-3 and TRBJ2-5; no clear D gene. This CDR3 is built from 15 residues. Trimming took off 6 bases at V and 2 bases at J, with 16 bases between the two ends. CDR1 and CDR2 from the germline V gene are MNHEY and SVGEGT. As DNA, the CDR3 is TGTGCCAGCAGCCTTACCATCCCCAGACAAGAGACCCAGTACTTC. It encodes CASSLTIPRQETQYF.

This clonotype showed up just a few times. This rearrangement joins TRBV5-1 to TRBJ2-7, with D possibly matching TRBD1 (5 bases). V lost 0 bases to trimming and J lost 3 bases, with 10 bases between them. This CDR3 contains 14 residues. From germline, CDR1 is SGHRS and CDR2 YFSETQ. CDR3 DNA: TGCGCCAGCAGCTTGGGCCCAGGGTACTACGAGCAGTACTTC. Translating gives CASSLGPGYYEQYF.

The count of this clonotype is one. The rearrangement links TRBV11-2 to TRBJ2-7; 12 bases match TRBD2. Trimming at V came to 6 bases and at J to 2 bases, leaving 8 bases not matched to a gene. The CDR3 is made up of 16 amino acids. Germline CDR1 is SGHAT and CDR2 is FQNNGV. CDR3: CASSETSGGRTYEQYF. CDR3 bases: TGTGCCAGCAGTGAAACTAGCGGGGGGCGTACCTACGAGCAGTACTTC.

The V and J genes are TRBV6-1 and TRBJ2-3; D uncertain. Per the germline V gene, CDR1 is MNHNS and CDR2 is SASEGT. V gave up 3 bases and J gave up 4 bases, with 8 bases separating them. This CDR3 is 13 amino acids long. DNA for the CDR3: TGTGCCAGCAGTGAGCAACCCCCAGATACGCAGTATTTT. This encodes CASSEQPPDTQYF.

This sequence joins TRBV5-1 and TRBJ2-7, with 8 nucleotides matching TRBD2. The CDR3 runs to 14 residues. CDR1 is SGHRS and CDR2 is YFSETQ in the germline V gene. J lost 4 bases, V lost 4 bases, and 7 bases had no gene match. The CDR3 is CASSASGSYYEQYF. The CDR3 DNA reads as TGCGCCAGCAGCGCAAGCGGGAGTTATTACGAGCAGTACTTC.

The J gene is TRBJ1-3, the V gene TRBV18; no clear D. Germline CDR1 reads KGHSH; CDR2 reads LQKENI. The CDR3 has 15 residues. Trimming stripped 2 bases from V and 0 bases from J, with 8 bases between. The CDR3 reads CASSPLSGSGNTIYF. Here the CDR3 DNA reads TGTGCCAGCTCACCATTATCAGGCTCTGGAAACACCATATATTTT. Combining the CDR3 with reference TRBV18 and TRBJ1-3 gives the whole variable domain NAGVMQNPRHLVRRRGQEARLRCSPMKGHSHVYWYRQLPEEGLKFMVYLQKENIIDESGMPKERFSAEFPKEGPSILRIQQVVRGDSAAYFCASSPLSGSGNTIYFGEGSWLTVV.

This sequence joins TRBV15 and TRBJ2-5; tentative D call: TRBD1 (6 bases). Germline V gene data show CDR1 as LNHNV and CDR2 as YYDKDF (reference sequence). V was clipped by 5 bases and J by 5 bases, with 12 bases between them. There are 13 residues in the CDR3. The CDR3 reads CATSPRQVETQYF. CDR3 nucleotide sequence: TGTGCCACCAGCCCCCGACAGGTCGAGACCCAGTACTTC.

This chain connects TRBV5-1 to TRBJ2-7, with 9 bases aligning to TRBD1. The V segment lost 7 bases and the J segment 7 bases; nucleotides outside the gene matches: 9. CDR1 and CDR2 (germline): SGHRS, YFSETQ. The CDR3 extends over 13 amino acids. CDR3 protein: CASDSGQGLEQYF. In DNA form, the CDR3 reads TGCGCCAGCGACTCGGGACAGGGCCTTGAGCAGTACTTC.